These 8 T cell receptor beta chains came from one sample sequenced in a study of neurological immune-mediated disorders. From the 5' RACE reads, TCRdb called clonotypes with MiXCR, one entry per CDR3 protein. The sample holds more than 70,000 distinct CDR3 sequences, 9% to 12% seen once. Sequenced sample: PBMCs. The receptors were gathered from a middle-aged man in good health.

This clonotype was detected ten times or more. CDR3: CSARSRVDHYNSPLHF. DNA for the CDR3: TGCAGTGCTAGGTCCCGAGTCGACCATTATAATTCACCCCTCCACTTT. The rearrangement joins TRBV20-1 to TRBJ1-6, with D hard to call. The CDR3 has 16 residues. Trimming stripped 3 bases from V and 4 bases from J, with 16 bases between. The germline CDR1 and CDR2 sequences are DFQATT and SNEGSKA (reference sequence).

This clonotype was recorded many times. This chain uses TRBV5-5 with TRBJ2-3; D may match TRBD1 or TRBD2 (5 bases each). V was trimmed by 0 bases and J by 6 bases, leaving 11 bases between them. CDR1 SGHKS and CDR2 YYEKEE come from the germline V gene (reference sequence). The CDR3 is made up of 14 amino acids. In nucleotides, the CDR3 is TGTGCCAGCAGCTTGGCAGGGACCCCGGATACGCAGTATTTT. Translating it yields CASSLAGTPDTQYF.

Many counts were recorded for this clonotype. The chain has TRBV15 and TRBJ2-3; D unresolved. Trimming took 0 bases from V and 6 from J, leaving 10 bases between them. The CDR3 runs to 14 residues. Per germline, CDR1 LNHNV and CDR2 YYDKDF (reference sequence). The CDR3 coding sequence is TGTGCCACCAGCAGAGATAGGCCCCTGGATACGCAGTATTTT. This gives the protein CATSRDRPLDTQYF. The whole variable domain, remainder taken from reference TRBV15 and TRBJ2-3, is DAMVIQNPRYQVTQFGKPVTLSCSQTLNHNVMYWYQQKSSQAPKLLFHYYDKDFNNEADTPDNFQSRRPNTSFCFLDIRSPGLGDTAMYLCATSRDRPLDTQYFGPGTRLTVL.

The sample holds many counts of this clonotype. The chain uses TRBV5-1 and TRBJ1-1; the match to TRBD1 covers 7 bases. V dropped 4 bases and J dropped 5; count of bases not matched to a gene: 8. Per germline, CDR1 SGHRS and CDR2 YFSETQ. This CDR3 comprises 14 residues. This chain's CDR3 is CASSVTGAQTEAFF. The CDR3 DNA follows: TGCGCCAGCAGCGTCACAGGGGCCCAAACTGAAGCTTTCTTT.

In this sample, this clonotype turned up a few times. V usage is TRBV7-3 and J usage is TRBJ2-3; D is uncertain. Germline V gene sequence: CDR1 SGHTA, CDR2 FQGTGA. V was trimmed by 2 bases and J by 2 bases, leaving 8 bases between them. This CDR3 comprises 14 residues. The CDR3 DNA sequence: TGTGCCAGCAGCTTAGGGCAGCCCACAGATACGCAGTATTTT. Encoded protein: CASSLGQPTDTQYF.

This clonotype has at least ten counts. The chain joins TRBV3-1 to TRBJ2-5; 8 nucleotides match TRBD1. Germline loops: CDR1 LGHDT, CDR2 YNNKEL (reference sequence). The CDR3 extends over 15 amino acids. Trimming cost V 4 bases and J 5 bases; bases outside gene matches: 9. The DNA for the CDR3 is TGTGCCAGCAGCCCATCACAGGGGGTCGGGGAGACCCAGTACTTC. Amino acids: CASSPSQGVGETQYF.

This clonotype was found a few times. A read error may explain this, as a much larger clone is one base away. This rearrangement joins TRBV21-1 to TRBJ2-7; the table calls TRBD2, which could not be checked here. TRBV21-1 is a pseudogene locus. The CDR3 consists of 18 residues. The CDR3 bases are TGTGCCAGCAGTTCTGAGTCCGGGACTAGCCGGGGGCCCTACGAGCAGTACTTC. Residues: CASSSESGTSRGPYEQYF.

In this sample, this clonotype turned up many times. The rearrangement uses TRBV20-1 and TRBJ2-1, with 8 bases that match TRBD2. Looked up from germline, CDR1 is DFQATT and CDR2 is SNEGSKA (reference sequence). The CDR3 is 14 residues long. The junction had 11 bases not matched to a gene; V was cut back by 6 bases and J by 7 bases. This CDR3 is CSATQSGRMNEQFF. CDR3 nucleotide sequence: TGCAGTGCCACTCAAAGCGGGAGAATGAATGAGCAGTTCTTC.